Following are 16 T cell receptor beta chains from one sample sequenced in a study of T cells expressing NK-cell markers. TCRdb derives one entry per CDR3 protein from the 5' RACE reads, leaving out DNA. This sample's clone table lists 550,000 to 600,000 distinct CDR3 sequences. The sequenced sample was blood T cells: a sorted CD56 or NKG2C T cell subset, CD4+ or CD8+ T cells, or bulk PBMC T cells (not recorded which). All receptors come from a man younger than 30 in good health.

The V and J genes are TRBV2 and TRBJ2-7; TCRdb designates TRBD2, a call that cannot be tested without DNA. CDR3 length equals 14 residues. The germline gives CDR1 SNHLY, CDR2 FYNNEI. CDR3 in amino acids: CASSDWDLSYEQYF.

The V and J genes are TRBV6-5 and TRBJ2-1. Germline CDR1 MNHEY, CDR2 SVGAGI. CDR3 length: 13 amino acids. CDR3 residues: CASSYTHRNEQFF.

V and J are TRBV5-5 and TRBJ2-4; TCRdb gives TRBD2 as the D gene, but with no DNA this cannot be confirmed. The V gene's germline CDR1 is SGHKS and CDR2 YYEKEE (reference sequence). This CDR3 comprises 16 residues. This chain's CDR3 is CASSFPLSGSGNIQYF.

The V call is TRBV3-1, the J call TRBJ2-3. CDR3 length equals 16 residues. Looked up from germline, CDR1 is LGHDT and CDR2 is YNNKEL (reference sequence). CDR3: CASSPRLTASTDTQYF.

The chain's CDR3 is CASSQRGSNQPQHF. The chain uses TRBV4-3 and TRBJ1-5; TCRdb names TRBD1, which stays unverified in the absence of DNA. Germline values: CDR1 LGHNA, CDR2 YSLEER. This CDR3 is built from 14 residues.

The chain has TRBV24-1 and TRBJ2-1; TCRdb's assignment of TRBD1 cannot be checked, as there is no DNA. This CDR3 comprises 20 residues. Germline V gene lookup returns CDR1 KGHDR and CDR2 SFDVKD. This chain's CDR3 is CATSDYPRSGQKSSYNEQFF.

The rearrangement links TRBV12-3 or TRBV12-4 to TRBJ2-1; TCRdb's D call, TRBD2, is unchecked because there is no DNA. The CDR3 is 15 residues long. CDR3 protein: CASSWGASGRNEQFF.

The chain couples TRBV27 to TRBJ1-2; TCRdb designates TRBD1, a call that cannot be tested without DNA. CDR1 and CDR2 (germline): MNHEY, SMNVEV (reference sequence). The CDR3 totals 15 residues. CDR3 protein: CASSSGQGANYGYTF.

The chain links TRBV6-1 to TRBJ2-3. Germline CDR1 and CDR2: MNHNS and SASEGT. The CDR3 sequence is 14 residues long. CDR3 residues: CASAIGSVTDTQYF.

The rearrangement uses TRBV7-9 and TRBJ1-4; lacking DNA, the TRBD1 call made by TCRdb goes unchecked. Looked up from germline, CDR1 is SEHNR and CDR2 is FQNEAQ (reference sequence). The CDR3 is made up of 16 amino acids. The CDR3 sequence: CASSLSWTTKDEKLFF.

The CDR3: CASSFLASGSTGELFF. This sequence joins TRBV27 and TRBJ2-2; TCRdb's D call of TRBD2 is untestable without DNA. Germline V gene lookup returns CDR1 MNHEY and CDR2 SMNVEV (reference sequence). The CDR3 runs 16 residues.

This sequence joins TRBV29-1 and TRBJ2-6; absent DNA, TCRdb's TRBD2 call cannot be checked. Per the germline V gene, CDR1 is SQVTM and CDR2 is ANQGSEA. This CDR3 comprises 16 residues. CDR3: CSVVAAAGSGANVLTF.

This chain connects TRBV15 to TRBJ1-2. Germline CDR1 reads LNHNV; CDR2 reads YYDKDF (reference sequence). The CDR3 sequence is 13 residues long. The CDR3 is CATSREGWVGYTF.

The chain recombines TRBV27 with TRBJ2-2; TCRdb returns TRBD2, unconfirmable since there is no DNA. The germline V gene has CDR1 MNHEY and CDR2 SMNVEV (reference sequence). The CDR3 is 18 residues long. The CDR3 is CASSPPGLLSLNTGELFF.

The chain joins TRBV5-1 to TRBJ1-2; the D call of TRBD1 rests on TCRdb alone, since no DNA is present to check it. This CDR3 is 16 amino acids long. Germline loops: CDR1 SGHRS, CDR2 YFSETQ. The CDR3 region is CASSYQDGGRSYGYTF.

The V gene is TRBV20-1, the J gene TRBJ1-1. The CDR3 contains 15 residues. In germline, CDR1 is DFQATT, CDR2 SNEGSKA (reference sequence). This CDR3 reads CSARDPRLLNTEAFF.